Listed below are T cell receptor beta chains from one sample, sequenced in a study of blood T cells in healthy people across ages. TCRdb re-analysed the 5' RACE reads in MiXCR, keeping a single row per CDR3 protein. Here the sample spans roughly 1.7 million distinct CDR3 sequences, about 32% being singletons. Sequenced sample: blood. These receptors originate from a woman aged 30 to 39 in good health. The CDR3 runs from the conserved cysteine through the conserved F or W. Size values are once, few and many counts, or a class for expanded clones, and some rows have none.

abundance: .
v_gene: TRBV20-1
CDR3aa: CSAIGQGGQPQHF

abundance: few
v_gene: TRBV3-1
CDR3aa: CASSLFAGVADTQYF

abundance: .
v_gene: TRBV30
CDR3aa: CAWSAGTFSQPQHF

abundance: .
v_gene: TRBV2
CDR3aa: CASSEPPRTSGSRRNIQYF

abundance: .
v_gene: TRBV6-2/TRBV6-3
CDR3aa: CASSYTGPRETQYF

abundance: .
v_gene: TRBV10-3
CDR3aa: CAISESDSSGYGYTF

abundance: once
v_gene: TRBV28
CDR3aa: CASSNTGATGELFF

abundance: .
v_gene: TRBV9
CDR3aa: CASSVGTHSNEQYF

abundance: .
v_gene: TRBV4-1
CDR3aa: CASSQDWQMNTEAFF

abundance: many
v_gene: TRBV7-2
CDR3aa: CASSLEGTGGGYEQYF

abundance: many
v_gene: TRBV7-9
CDR3aa: CASSPFGGGYEQYF

abundance: .
v_gene: TRBV15
CDR3aa: CATSPRQGLNTEAFF

abundance: .
v_gene: TRBV5-1
CDR3aa: CANSGRAKETQYF

abundance: .
v_gene: TRBV9
CDR3aa: CASSVGGTALPYEQYF

abundance: .
v_gene: TRBV9
CDR3aa: CASSVAAGDYGYTF

abundance: few
v_gene: TRBV20-1
CDR3aa: CSTRAGGEYEQYF

abundance: once
v_gene: TRBV27
CDR3aa: CASRFVAGTYNEQFF

abundance: few
v_gene: TRBV16
CDR3aa: CASSSKPVNEKLFF

abundance: .
v_gene: TRBV2
CDR3aa: CASSEIAGAGNEQFF

abundance: many
v_gene: TRBV27
CDR3aa: CASTIQGGNTEAFF

abundance: .
v_gene: TRBV28
CDR3aa: CASRTPGQGLFYGYTF

abundance: few
v_gene: TRBV20-1
CDR3aa: CSANSIGANVLTF

abundance: few
v_gene: TRBV12-3/TRBV12-4
CDR3aa: CASRWSSVPYEQYF

abundance: .
v_gene: TRBV28
CDR3aa: CASRLGTSGSPRFF

abundance: .
v_gene: TRBV29-1
CDR3aa: CSVPGQGADTQYF

abundance: many
v_gene: TRBV10-3
CDR3aa: CAISGQDTYEQYF

abundance: few
v_gene: TRBV7-2
CDR3aa: CASSHAWNPSTDTQYF

abundance: .
v_gene: TRBV7-2
CDR3aa: CASSPLRSSYNEQFF

abundance: many
v_gene: TRBV12-3/TRBV12-4
CDR3aa: CASSLTSGQITYEQYF

abundance: few
v_gene: TRBV6-6
CDR3aa: CASSVSGDNSPLHF

abundance: .
v_gene: TRBV28
CDR3aa: CASYGGQGAIANYGYTF

abundance: .
v_gene: TRBV20-1
CDR3aa: CSARPRQGRKTQYF

abundance: few
v_gene: TRBV10-3
CDR3aa: CAIKSSQGIANYGYTF

abundance: .
v_gene: TRBV10-3
CDR3aa: CAIRERGTDTQYF

abundance: few
v_gene: TRBV28
CDR3aa: CASSLFMEGDQPQHF

abundance: .
v_gene: TRBV27
CDR3aa: CASSETGRYQETQYF

abundance: few
v_gene: TRBV3-1
CDR3aa: CASSHLAGPNNEQFF

abundance: .
v_gene: TRBV10-3
CDR3aa: CAISSGTATNEKLFF

abundance: few
v_gene: TRBV21-1
CDR3aa: CASPLDTQYF

abundance: many
v_gene: TRBV29-1
CDR3aa: CSVGGERLYNEQFF

abundance: few
v_gene: TRBV7-9
CDR3aa: CASSLTRPGTGAEAFF

abundance: .
v_gene: TRBV9
CDR3aa: CASSASTGATYEQYF

abundance: many
v_gene: TRBV29-1
CDR3aa: CSVEGGTDRAQFF

abundance: .
v_gene: TRBV20-1
CDR3aa: CSATVCSNQPQHF

abundance: .
v_gene: TRBV2
CDR3aa: CASRERTTATPLHF

abundance: .
v_gene: TRBV7-9
CDR3aa: CASSLGAAEQYF

abundance: many
v_gene: TRBV7-2
CDR3aa: CASSSTSTNSYEQYF

abundance: .
v_gene: TRBV7-9
CDR3aa: CASSQLGQGDYGYTF

abundance: few
v_gene: TRBV7-8
CDR3aa: CASSDPDGSSYEQYF

abundance: many
v_gene: TRBV29-1
CDR3aa: CSVEAPGKAGGIVAKNIQYF

abundance: .
v_gene: TRBV5-1
CDR3aa: CASSLGRGRFDTEAFF

abundance: .
v_gene: TRBV4-1
CDR3aa: CASSPFPGTGLNSDTQYF

abundance: .
v_gene: TRBV12-3/TRBV12-4
CDR3aa: CASSLAASGRAPYEQYF